This T cell receptor (beta chain) stems from a study of T cells in Graves' hyperthyroidism and ophthalmopathy. Study findings and constraints: Blood held most thyroid clonotypes expanded above 0.001 frequency.

Looked up from germline, CDR1 is SGHTS and CDR2 is YDEGEE. The CDR3 contains 15 residues. Trimming took 4 bases from V and 4 from J; bases not matched to a gene: 8. For Graves' hyperthyroidism to be stable, ophthalmopathy could not progress within 18 months. Patients were aged 18 to 65, had disease duration under 2 months, and had newly diagnosed hyperthyroidism. Clinical symptoms, serum thyroxine and TRAb, thyroid ultrasound and orbital computed tomography were used for the diagnoses. This clonotype has at least ten counts. No antigen is known for it. TCR beta CDR3 regions were amplified from RNA transcripts. The HTBI primer set served for first-round RT-PCR of the TCR CDR3. TCRdb recomputed calls from the multiplex PCR reads with MiXCR, one row per CDR3 protein. This sample has some 440,000 distinct CDR3 sequences, with less than 20% found just once.

The chain carries TRBV5-8 and TRBJ2-3, with TRBD1 identical over 8 bases. Sequenced input: blood. The TCR comes from a woman aged 18-29 years with Graves' hyperthyroidism. The CDR3 loop is CASSPDRGSADTQYF. The CDR3 bases are TGTGCCAGCAGCCCCGACAGGGGAAGTGCAGATACGCAGTATTTT.